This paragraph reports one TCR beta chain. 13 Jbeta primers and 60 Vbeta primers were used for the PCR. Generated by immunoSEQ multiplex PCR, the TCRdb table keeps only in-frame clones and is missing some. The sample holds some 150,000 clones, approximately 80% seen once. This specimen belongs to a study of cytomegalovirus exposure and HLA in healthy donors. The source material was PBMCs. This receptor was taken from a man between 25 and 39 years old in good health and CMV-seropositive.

CDR3 sequence reads: CASTRDRQETQYF. As DNA, the CDR3 is TGTGCCAGCACTCGGGACAGGCAAGAGACCCAGTACTTC. This chain connects TRBV2 to TRBJ2-5, with 8 bases matching TRBD1. Germline V gene data show CDR1 as SNHLY and CDR2 as FYNNEI. The CDR3 contains 13 residues. The V gene end was trimmed by 7 bases and the J gene end by 2 bases; junction bases not matched to a gene: 3.